One and the same sample provided the 23 T cell receptor beta chains below, sequenced in a study of tumor-infiltrating lymphocytes in glioblastoma multiforme. Three nested ARM-PCR rounds with V-beta and C-beta primers built TCRB libraries. Via MiXCR, TCRdb re-called the multiplex PCR reads, giving one row per CDR3 protein. The sample has tens of thousands of distinct CDR3 sequences, roughly 64% seen once; the top ten hold 33%. The sample was brain tumor tissue. These receptors were taken from a male donor with glioblastoma.

This clonotype occurred many times. The rearrangement links TRBV20-1 to TRBJ2-2; D possibly corresponds to TRBD2 (6 bases). Trimming took 5 bases from V and 1 from J, leaving 11 bases between them. The length of the CDR3 is 14 residues. The V gene's germline CDR1 is DFQATT and CDR2 SNEGSKA (reference sequence). The CDR3 DNA follows: TGCAGTGCTCCCTCCGGGGGGAACACCGGGGAGCTGTTTTTT. Its protein product is CSAPSGGNTGELFF.

Ten or more counts support this clonotype. The chain links TRBV5-8 to TRBJ2-7; D is unresolved. This CDR3 contains 12 residues. Germline V gives CDR1 SGHTS, CDR2 YDEGEE. V was trimmed by 4 bases and J by 5 bases, leaving 10 bases between them. The CDR3 reads CASSTLVDEQYF. CDR3 nucleotide sequence: TGTGCCAGCAGCACCTTAGTGGACGAGCAGTACTTC.

Details on this clonotype: The junction and the germline gene differ at one end; a read error may be behind it. The chain couples TRBV5-5 to TRBJ2-7; D ambiguous. Germline-derived CDR1 and CDR2 are SGHKS and YYEKEE (reference sequence). This CDR3 region has 13 residues. CDR3 coding DNA: TGTGCCATCAGCTTGAACCCCTCCTACGAGCAGTATTTC. This codes for CAISLNPSYEQYF.

V and J are TRBV7-9 and TRBJ2-1; D gene ambiguous. Germline V gives CDR1 SEHNR, CDR2 FQNEAQ (reference sequence). This CDR3 is built from 16 residues. V lost 5 bases and J lost 5, with 19 bases in between. In nucleotides, the CDR3 is TGTGCCAGCAGCCCCGGCGCGGCCGGGTATAACAATGAGCAGTTCTTC. Protein: CASSPGAAGYNNEQFF.

The CDR3 here is CASRGLAIYNEQFF. CDR3 nucleotide sequence: TGTGCCAGCAGGGGACTAGCAATCTACAATGAGCAGTTCTTC. This rearrangement joins TRBV6-1 to TRBJ2-1; 9 bases match TRBD2. In germline, CDR1 is MNHNS, CDR2 SASEGT. The CDR3 sequence is 14 residues long. The trim removed 6 bases at V and 3 bases at J, leaving 3 bases unmatched.

As to this clonotype: Germline and junction disagree at one end, which may indicate a read error. The chain uses TRBV20-1 and TRBJ2-1; TRBD2 agrees at 13 bases. The CDR3 contains 16 residues. Germline CDR1 reads DFQATT; CDR2 reads SNEGSKA (reference sequence). The CDR3 region is CSASRPGLAGMKEQFF. The CDR3, as DNA: TGTAGTGCTAGTCGACCGGGACTAGCGGGAATGAAAGAGCAGTTCTTT.

The V gene is TRBV12-3 or TRBV12-4, the J gene TRBJ2-3; no clear D. Trimming pared 3 bases from V and 0 bases from J, leaving 13 bases between. CDR3 length equals 16 residues. The CDR3 loop is CASSFCGLSSTDTQYF. The CDR3 DNA reads TGTGCCAGCAGTTTTTGCGGCCTATCTAGCACAGATACGCAGTATTTT.

With regard to this clonotype: It may be a read error: a sequence one base away is much more abundant. This chain uses TRBV28 with TRBJ1-2; D not certain. The CDR3 length is 13 residues. Germline V gene sequence: CDR1 MDHEN, CDR2 SYDVKM. Trimming took off 1 base at V and 4 bases at J, with 7 bases between the two ends. This CDR3 reads CASSLSIAYGYTF. In nucleotides, the CDR3 is TGTGCCAGCAGTTTATCTATAGCCTATGGCTACACCTTC.

The sample holds one count of this clonotype. A clone one base away is much larger, so this may be a read error. The chain carries TRBV14 and TRBJ2-1, with unresolved D. The CDR3 contains 15 residues. Germline V lookup: CDR1 SGHDN, CDR2 FVKESK. CDR3 in DNA: TGTGCCAGCAGCCAAGATGGCGCCAGGCACAATGAGCGGTTCTTC. Translating it yields CASSQDGARHNERFF.

The chain uses TRBV4-1 and TRBJ2-5; D call uncertain. Trimming took 0 bases from V and 1 from J, leaving 9 bases between them. The CDR3 loop spans 15 amino acids. Germline V gene data show CDR1 as MGHRA and CDR2 as YSYEKL. The CDR3 reads CASSQDAGSQETQYF. The CDR3 DNA follows: TGCGCCAGCAGCCAAGATGCCGGGTCCCAAGAGACCCAGTACTTC.

J is TRBJ1-1 and V is TRBV10-3; TRBD1 might be the D (5 bases). The germline V gene encodes CDR1 ENHRY and CDR2 SYGVKD. Deletions cut 8 bases from V and 1 base from J, with 17 bases between. This CDR3 has 15 residues. The CDR3 DNA reads as TGTGCCATCGGATCCTCGAAGGGGTCGAACACTGAAGCTTTCTTT. Its translation: CAIGSSKGSNTEAFF.

Concerning this clonotype itself: The missing conserved phenylalanine or tryptophan at the end of this CDR3 makes a read error likely. This chain connects TRBV6-5 to TRBJ1-1; D ambiguous. The CDR3 is made up of 13 amino acids. V lost 3 bases to trimming and J lost 6 bases, with 11 bases between them. Germline loops: CDR1 MNHEY, CDR2 SVGAGI. The CDR3 protein is CASSYYRESEAFI. The CDR3 bases are TGTGCCAGCAGTTATTATCGAGAGTCTGAAGCTTTCATT.

V and J are TRBV18 and TRBJ2-5, with D unresolved. CDR1 and CDR2 (germline): KGHSH, LQKENI. V was pared by 1 base and J by 2 bases, with 17 bases between. This CDR3 is built from 17 residues. CDR3 in DNA: TGTGCCAGCTCACCACGGATGTCTGGAGTGACTCAAGAGACCCAGTACTTC. It is translated as CASSPRMSGVTQETQYF.

On this clonotype: A much larger clone differs from this one at a single base, so this may be a read error. The chain is built from TRBV5-1 and TRBJ2-1; no clear D gene. Per the germline V gene, CDR1 is SGHRS and CDR2 is YFSETQ. The V end lost 3 bases, the J end lost 1 base, and 8 bases lay between the germline ends. This CDR3 region has 14 residues. CDR3: CASSSGQSYNEQFF. CDR3 DNA: TGCGCCAGCAGCTCGGGTCAATCCTACAATGAGCAGTTCTTC.

This chain uses TRBV29-1 with TRBJ2-2, with D tentatively TRBD1 (5 bases). The CDR3 totals 15 residues. Germline lookup yields CDR1 SQVTM and CDR2 ANQGSEA. This CDR3 is CSVPIGVGNTGELFF. The CDR3, as DNA: TGCAGTGTTCCCATAGGGGTCGGAAACACCGGGGAGCTGTTTTTT.

In nucleotides, the CDR3 is TGTGCCAGCAGCTTCCCTGGGCTGGGGCAGCCCCAGCATTTT. Translating gives CASSFPGLGQPQHF. The gene calls are TRBV11-2 and TRBJ1-5; no clear D gene. The V gene lost 3 bases and the J gene lost 7 bases, with 13 bases spanning the gap. The length of the CDR3 is 14 residues. Germline assignment: CDR1 SGHAT and CDR2 FQNNGV.

Details on this clonotype: At one end, the junction sequence differs from germline, possibly due to a read error. The chain joins TRBV6-5 to TRBJ2-1; maybe TRBD1 (6 bases). This CDR3 comprises 16 residues. Germline V gene lookup returns CDR1 MNHEY and CDR2 SVGAGI. The CDR3 sequence: CASSAKQGYSYNERFF. DNA for the CDR3: TGTGCCAGCAGTGCGAAACAGGGTTACTCCTACAATGAGCGGTTCTTC.

The J gene is TRBJ1-1, the V gene TRBV4-2; the D gene is possibly TRBD1 (5 bases). Germline CDR1 is LGHNA and CDR2 is YNFKEQ. The CDR3 runs 13 residues. CDR3 bases: TGTGTCAGTAGCCGGGACTGGAACACTGAAGCTTTCTTT. Protein product: CVSSRDWNTEAFF.

This clonotype has a count of ten or more. CDR3 region: CASSPRNTYNEQFF. The CDR3 DNA reads TGTGCCAGCAGCCCCCGGAACACCTACAATGAGCAGTTCTTC. V and J are TRBV11-3 and TRBJ2-1; D is unclear. Germline loops: CDR1 SGHNT, CDR2 YENEEA. V dropped 5 bases and J dropped 2 bases, with 10 bases sitting between them. The CDR3 length is 14 residues.

This clonotype has more than one count but fewer than ten. V is TRBV2 and J is TRBJ2-2; TRBD2 matches at 11 bases. The CDR3 totals 15 residues. J was trimmed by 5 bases and V by 6 bases; bases with no gene match: 5. From germline, CDR1 is SNHLY and CDR2 FYNNEI. CDR3 sequence (DNA): TGTGCCAGCAGGCGGACTAGCGGGTTAACCGGGGAGCTGTTTTTT. Translated, it gives CASRRTSGLTGELFF.

Sample share makes this clonotype medium-sized. The J gene is TRBJ2-1, the V gene TRBV20-1; 8 bases line up with TRBD2. V lost 1 base, J lost 5 bases, and 4 bases stayed unmatched. The germline V gene has CDR1 DFQATT and CDR2 SNEGSKA (reference sequence). This CDR3 spans 14 amino acids. CDR3 region: CSARGALADNEQFF. In DNA form, the CDR3 reads TGCAGTGCTAGAGGGGCACTAGCGGACAATGAGCAGTTCTTC.

On this clonotype itself: A much bigger clone sits one base away, suggesting this may be a read error. V usage is TRBV25-1 and J usage is TRBJ2-1; D may be TRBD1 (5 bases). The CDR3 has 13 amino acids. Germline CDR1 is MGHDK and CDR2 is SYGVNS. The ends were cut back, 6 bases at V and 4 bases at J, with 10 bases in the middle. This CDR3 is CASRPGAYNEQFF. The CDR3 DNA reads as TGTGCCAGCAGACCTGGGGCTTACAATGAGCAGTTCTTC.

CDR3 sequence (DNA): TGCAGTGCTAGAGCCCGCACCGGGGTGGCTAGCGAACTCTACGAGCAGTACTTC. It is translated as CSARARTGVASELYEQYF. The V call is TRBV20-1, the J call TRBJ2-7, with a possible D match to TRBD2 (6 bases). The CDR3 is 18 residues long. In germline, CDR1 is DFQATT, CDR2 SNEGSKA (reference sequence). The germline V and J ends were trimmed by 1 base and 3 bases, with 25 bases remaining between them.